This T cell receptor beta chain stems from a study of T cells after yellow fever vaccination. Broader study findings: CD4 and CD8 compartments shared a small share of clonotypes, likely from convergent recombination.

MiXCR, applied by TCRdb to the 5' RACE reads, yields one record per CDR3 protein. The repertoire holds over 300,000 distinct CDR3 sequences, with roughly 4.3% as singletons. To note about this clonotype: The target antigen is unknown.

This material consisted of PBMCs, taken 5 days after the yellow fever booster vaccination. This sequence originates from a man between 18 and 35 years old who received the YFV17D yellow fever vaccine.

This chain's CDR3 is CASSYSGSEQFF. The CDR3 DNA reads as TGTGCCAGCAGCTATAGCGGGAGTGAGCAGTTCTTC. The chain carries TRBV28 and TRBJ2-1; TRBD2 agrees at 9 bases. CDR3 length: 12 amino acids. J was trimmed by 9 bases and V by 6 bases; bases with no gene match: 3. The V gene's germline CDR1 is MDHEN and CDR2 SYDVKM.